Below are 4 T cell receptor beta chains sequenced from a single sample in a study of graft-versus-host responses after intestinal transplantation. Method: immunoSEQ multiplex PCR; TCRdb's copy keeps in-frame clones and lacks some. This sample has tens of thousands of clones, with over 80% found just once. No cognate antigen is known for these TCRs. This specimen consisted of unstimulated CD8+ T cells sorted from spleen or lymph node cells, obtained before transplant. The receptors were gathered from a human donor who was the organ donor for an intestinal transplant.

The gene calls are TRBV7-3 and TRBJ2-1; 11 nucleotides match TRBD2. The V and J ends lost 3 bases and 7 bases, in that order; junction bases with no gene match: 11. Germline V lookup: CDR1 SGHTA, CDR2 FQGTGA. The CDR3 covers 17 residues. CDR3 residues: CASSLEHSGGGWNEQFF. The CDR3 bases are TGTGCCAGCAGCTTGGAACATAGCGGGGGGGGGTGGAATGAGCAGTTCTTC.

This chain connects TRBV7-9 to TRBJ2-5, with TRBD2 matching 11 bases. There are 17 residues in the CDR3. Germline loops: CDR1 SEHNR, CDR2 FQNEAQ (reference sequence). The trim removed 4 bases at V and 5 bases at J, leaving 12 bases unmatched. CDR3 nucleotide sequence: TGTGCCAGCAGCTGTAATATACTAGCGGGGGTTTGGGAGACCCAGTACTTC. This codes for CASSCNILAGVWETQYF.

The chain is built from TRBV19 and TRBJ1-2; possibly TRBD1 for D (6 bases). Germline CDR1 LNHDA, CDR2 SQIVND (reference sequence). CDR3 length: 14 amino acids. Trimming left V 3 bases short and J 4 bases short, with 12 bases between. CDR3 sequence: CASSITGSVYGYTF. Written as DNA, the CDR3 is TGTGCCAGTAGTATTACAGGGAGCGTCTATGGCTACACCTTC.

The gene calls are TRBV30 and TRBJ1-6; D is unresolved. This CDR3 region has 13 residues. V dropped 0 bases and J dropped 8 bases, with 8 bases sitting between them. Per the germline V gene, CDR1 is GTSNPN and CDR2 is SVGIG (reference sequence). For the CDR3, the DNA is TGTGCCTGGAGTGTACTCCGGGATTCACCCCTCCACTTT. The encoded protein is CAWSVLRDSPLHF. Full variable domain (remainder filled in from reference TRBV30 and TRBJ1-6): SQTIHQWPATLVQPVGSPLSLECTVEGTSNPNLYWYRQAAGRGLQLLFYSVGIGQISSEVPQNLSASRPQDRQFILSSKKLLLSDSGFYLCAWSVLRDSPLHFGNGTRLTVT.